This T cell receptor (beta chain) originates from a study of CD8 T cells in ankylosing spondylitis. This CDR3 contains 14 residues. CDR1 is MNHEY, CDR2 SMNVEV, per germline (reference sequence). V was pared by 5 bases and J by 4 bases, with 11 bases between. A remark on this clonotype: The antigen is undetermined.

For TCR beta, libraries came from quantitative 5'-RACE with molecular barcodes. TCRdb passed the 5' RACE reads through MiXCR, listing each CDR3 protein once. The sample lists 100,000 or so distinct CDR3 sequences, more than 8.5% seen once, with 30% in the top ten. Study findings and constraints: Disease-linked clones displayed a CD8+ phenotype and appeared relatively rarely in peripheral blood. Reportedly, matched ankylosing spondylitis synovial fluid was significantly enriched for disease-linked clones. It appeared that ankylosing spondylitis blood was characterized by a TCR beta motif of fewer than ten highly homologous variants.

The sample consisted of blood, either unsorted or a sorted T cell fraction (not recorded which). This clonotype was sampled from a male donor with ankylosing spondylitis. V usage is TRBV27 and J usage is TRBJ1-4; D remains unclear. CDR3: CASSLARYNEKLFF. CDR3 DNA sequence: TGTGCCAGCAGTCTGGCCCGATATAATGAAAAACTGTTTTTT.